Shown below are 23 T cell receptor beta chains from a single sample sequenced in a study of T cell repertoires in cytomegalovirus infection. TCRdb independently ran MiXCR on the reads; one entry per CDR3 protein. The sample lists around 550,000 distinct CDR3 sequences, more than 25% occurring once. Sequencing was carried out using PBMCs. These receptors all stem from a human donor in good health (CMV status not recorded). Some clones in this sample may be carry-over from other donors' samples.

This clonotype has only a few counts. The J gene is TRBJ2-3, the V gene TRBV11-3; 12 bases fit TRBD2. V gave up 2 bases and J gave up 2 bases; unmatched junction bases: 5. The length of the CDR3 is 17 residues. Germline V gene lookup returns CDR1 SGHNT and CDR2 YENEEA. The CDR3 protein is CASSLKLAGGTTDTQYF. For the CDR3, the DNA is TGTGCCAGCAGCTTAAAACTAGCGGGAGGCACCACAGATACGCAGTATTTT.

CDR3: CASSPWGSSRSPLHF. CDR3 nucleotides: TGTGCCAGTAGTCCCTGGGGGAGCAGTCGTTCACCCCTCCACTTT. V gene TRBV19 combines with J gene TRBJ1-6; D might be TRBD1 (5 bases). CDR1 and CDR2 (germline): LNHDA, SQIVND (reference sequence). V dropped 5 bases and J dropped 9 bases, with 17 bases sitting between them. This CDR3 is built from 15 residues. Combining the CDR3 with reference TRBV19 and TRBJ1-6 gives the whole variable domain DGGITQSPKYLFRKEGQNVTLSCEQNLNHDAMYWYRQDPGQGLRLIYYSQIVNDFQKGDIAEGYSVSREKKESFPLTVTSAQKNPTAFYLCASSPWGSSRSPLHFGNGTRLTVT.

CDR3 in amino acids: CASSQERGANQPQHF. CDR3 sequence (DNA): TGTGCCAGCAGCCAAGAGAGGGGGGCGAATCAGCCCCAGCATTTT. The chain is built from TRBV4-2 and TRBJ1-5, with a tentative D call TRBD1 (6 bases). The CDR3 is made up of 15 amino acids. V was clipped by 0 bases and J by 4 bases, with 10 bases between them. The germline CDR1 and CDR2 sequences are LGHNA and YNFKEQ.

About this clonotype: With a much larger clone just one base away, this may be a read error. The chain couples TRBV7-6 to TRBJ2-1; D is unclear. The CDR3 has 12 amino acids. Germline V gene lookup returns CDR1 SGHVS and CDR2 FNYEAQ. The CDR3: CASGLPNNEQFF. CDR3 DNA sequence: TGTGCCAGCGGCTTACCCAACAATGAGCAGTTCTTC.

This chain links TRBV12-3 or TRBV12-4 with TRBJ1-1; no reliable D call. CDR3 length: 11 residues. V was clipped by 7 bases and J by 1 base, with 4 bases between them. The CDR3 sequence is CASIENTEAFF. In nucleotides, the CDR3 is TGTGCCAGCATTGAGAACACTGAAGCTTTCTTT.

CDR3 DNA: TGTGCCAGCAGCTCAAGGACGGCGAGTTATGCAACTAATGAAAAACTGTTTTTT. Translated, it gives CASSSRTASYATNEKLFF. The rearrangement links TRBV7-9 to TRBJ1-4; no definite D call. Germline V gene sequence: CDR1 SEHNR, CDR2 FQNEAQ (reference sequence). V was pared by 4 bases and J by 0 bases, with 18 bases between. This CDR3 is built from 18 residues.

In its sample, this clonotype was seen a few times. This chain links TRBV5-1 with TRBJ1-1; unclear D gene. Trimming pared 4 bases from V and 3 bases from J, leaving 16 bases between. This CDR3 is 15 amino acids long. Germline loops: CDR1 SGHRS, CDR2 YFSETQ. Written as DNA, the CDR3 is TGCGCCAGCAGCGTGTCCCCGGACGGCCACACTGAAGCTTTCTTT. It is translated as CASSVSPDGHTEAFF.

In its sample, this clonotype was seen many times. The genes are TRBV11-2 and TRBJ2-3, with D unresolved. CDR3 length equals 16 residues. Germline CDR1 SGHAT, CDR2 FQNNGV. Trimming cost V 5 bases and J 0 bases, with 15 bases left between them. CDR3 region: CASSQPRATSTDTQYF. As DNA, the CDR3 is TGTGCCAGCAGCCAACCCCGAGCGACTAGCACAGATACGCAGTATTTT.

A few counts support this clonotype. This chain joins TRBV9 and TRBJ1-2, with D perhaps matching TRBD1 (5 bases). Germline V gives CDR1 SGDLS, CDR2 YYNGEE. The CDR3 has 21 amino acids. V lost 0 bases, J lost 0 bases, and 27 bases lay in between. The CDR3 sequence: CASSVVEEVGSDRPSNYGYTF. The CDR3 DNA follows: TGTGCCAGCAGCGTAGTTGAAGAGGTTGGGAGCGACAGACCTTCTAACTATGGCTACACCTTC.

This clonotype has a count of ten or more. CDR3 residues: CASSLAQGGVEQFF. The CDR3 DNA reads TGTGCCAGCAGCTTAGCTCAGGGTGGGGTTGAGCAGTTCTTC. The chain has TRBV7-2 and TRBJ2-1, with a tentative D call TRBD1 (5 bases). The CDR3 runs 14 residues. V was pared by 0 bases and J by 9 bases, with 12 bases between. CDR1 is SGHTA and CDR2 is FQGNSA in the germline V gene.

This clonotype was observed a few times. The V call is TRBV7-2, the J call TRBJ1-2, with TRBD1 matching 12 bases. The junction had 8 bases not matched to a gene; V was cut back by 6 bases and J by 6 bases. In germline, CDR1 is SGHTA, CDR2 FQGNSA. The CDR3 has 15 amino acids. The CDR3 sequence is CASRAGTGGFNGYTF. The DNA of the CDR3 is TGTGCCAGCAGGGCCGGGACAGGGGGCTTCAATGGCTACACCTTC.

This clonotype was detected a few times. The chain is built from TRBV6-5 and TRBJ1-1; tentatively, D is TRBD1 (5 bases). Deletions cut 0 bases from V and 3 bases from J, with 14 bases between. The CDR3 loop spans 16 amino acids. Germline CDR1 reads MNHEY; CDR2 reads SVGAGI. As DNA, the CDR3 is TGTGCCAGCAGTTACTCGATGTGGGGGTCGGACACTGAAGCTTTCTTT. This codes for CASSYSMWGSDTEAFF.

The chain links TRBV20-1 to TRBJ1-5; the D gene is possibly TRBD1 (5 bases). The CDR3 length is 15 residues. Trimming left V 1 base short and J 6 bases short, with 16 bases between. Germline CDR1 is DFQATT and CDR2 is SNEGSKA (reference sequence). The CDR3 bases are TGCAGTGCTAGAGTTGGGCAGGGTCGCGGTCAGCCCCAGCATTTT. Encoded protein: CSARVGQGRGQPQHF.

The chain recombines TRBV11-2 with TRBJ2-5; tentatively, D is TRBD1 or TRBD2 (5 bases each). Per the germline V gene, CDR1 is SGHAT and CDR2 is FQNNGV. This CDR3 is built from 16 residues. Trimming removed 2 bases from V and 4 bases from J, with 17 bases in between. The CDR3 spells CASSLLAGSGPETQYF. CDR3 coding DNA: TGTGCCAGCAGCTTACTCGCTGGGTCGGGGCCAGAGACCCAGTACTTC.

This clonotype was detected only a few times. V usage is TRBV6-2 or TRBV6-3 and J usage is TRBJ2-1, with a tentative D call TRBD1 (5 bases). Trimming pared 7 bases from V and 7 bases from J, leaving 17 bases between. This CDR3 has 14 residues. The germline V gene encodes CDR1 MNHEY and CDR2 SVGEGT. The CDR3 loop reads CASISQGRMNEQFF. CDR3 nucleotides: TGTGCCAGCATTAGTCAGGGTAGGATGAATGAGCAGTTCTTC.

This rearrangement joins TRBV4-3 to TRBJ2-5; a weak D match, TRBD1 (6 bases). Germline V lookup: CDR1 LGHNA, CDR2 YSLEER. Trimming stripped 1 base from V and 2 bases from J, with 17 bases between. The CDR3 length is 17 residues. The CDR3 sequence: CASSQVLGDTTQETQYF. The CDR3, as DNA: TGCGCCAGCAGCCAAGTTCTTGGGGACACAACACAAGAGACCCAGTACTTC.

This clonotype has at least ten counts. The chain combines TRBV7-2 with TRBJ2-5; no definite D call. V was cut by 5 bases and J by 6 bases, with 13 bases left in between. This CDR3 region has 13 residues. The V gene's germline CDR1 is SGHTA and CDR2 FQGNSA. CDR3 in amino acids: CASSPNSIQTQYF. The CDR3 DNA reads TGTGCCAGCAGCCCCAATTCTATCCAGACCCAGTACTTC.

This chain uses TRBV7-9 with TRBJ2-5; possible D gene TRBD2, 5 bases. CDR1 and CDR2 (germline): SEHNR, FQNEAQ (reference sequence). The ends were cut back, 10 bases at V and 6 bases at J, with 12 bases in the middle. The CDR3 covers 11 residues. CDR3 DNA sequence: TGTGCCATCCGAGGGTATCAGACCCAGTACTTC. Translation: CAIRGYQTQYF.

Only a few counts were recorded for this clonotype. The chain has TRBV7-8 and TRBJ2-7; 12 nucleotides match TRBD2. Per germline, CDR1 SGHVS and CDR2 FQNEAQ. The CDR3 runs 16 residues. The V segment lost 5 bases and the J segment 4 bases; nucleotides outside the gene matches: 9. This CDR3 reads CASSPSSGRAVYEQYF. CDR3 sequence (DNA): TGTGCCAGCAGCCCTTCTAGCGGGAGGGCCGTTTACGAGCAGTACTTC.

This clonotype was counted a few times. V and J are TRBV29-1 and TRBJ2-1; TRBD2 matches at 9 bases. V gave up 8 bases and J gave up 2 bases; unmatched junction bases: 7. Looked up from germline, CDR1 is SQVTM and CDR2 is ANQGSEA. CDR3 length: 14 residues. Here the CDR3 DNA reads TGCAGCACCGAGAGCGGGAGGACCTACAATGAGCAGTTCTTC. It codes for CSTESGRTYNEQFF.

The chain links TRBV29-1 to TRBJ2-1; D call uncertain. Per germline, CDR1 SQVTM and CDR2 ANQGSEA. The CDR3 spans 16 residues. The V end lost 6 bases, the J end lost 1 base, and 19 bases lay between the germline ends. In DNA form, the CDR3 reads TGCAGCGTCCCCGACCCGCCGAGTAGTTCCTACAATGAGCAGTTCTTC. It codes for CSVPDPPSSSYNEQFF.

This clonotype was recorded at least ten times. The chain has TRBV12-3 or TRBV12-4 and TRBJ1-5, with 8 nucleotides matching TRBD1. V trimming: 5 bases; J trimming: 2 bases; junction bases outside the gene matches: 2. CDR3 length: 14 residues. The CDR3 DNA is TGTGCCAGCAGTAAGACAGGGGGCAATCAGCCCCAGCATTTT. This encodes CASSKTGGNQPQHF.

This clonotype has ten or more counts. The rearrangement links TRBV7-2 to TRBJ2-7; TRBD2 agrees at 7 bases. This CDR3 spans 21 amino acids. Germline trimming cut 8 bases from V and 7 bases from J; bases unmatched to any gene: 35. Germline V CDR1 and CDR2: SGHTA, FQGNSA. The CDR3 DNA is TGTGCCAGCGGGTTAAGTGCCTTGCGGGAGCGGGACCGTCATGGGGGGGGGGAGCAGTACGTC. It codes for CASGLSALRERDRHGGGEQYV.